Listed here are 24 T cell receptor beta chains from one sample, sequenced in a study of tissue T cells after allogeneic stem cell transplantation. Sequenced by immunoSEQ multiplex PCR; TCRdb stores in-frame clones only, minus some. The data hold about 6,800 clones, with over 30% observed a single time. Noted time point: mouse harvest day 14 after allogeneic transplant. The graft held 10^6 splenic CD5+ T cells and 10^7 T-cell-depleted bone marrow cells. Sequencing was carried out using skin. These receptors were obtained from a female BALB/c mouse given C57BL/6 T cells with graft-versus-host disease after an allogeneic hematopoietic cell transplant.

In its sample, this clone is medium-sized. The gene names given are mouse names. CDR3 sequence: CASSRTGANTGQLYF. The sequenced part of the CDR3 DNA is TGTGCCAGCAGTCGGACAGGGGCAAACACCGGGCAGCTCTAC. The chain is built from TRBV26 and TRBJ2-2; 9 bases are a match to TRBD1. The read terminates 1 residue ahead of where the CDR3 ends, so the germline J gene completes it. This CDR3 comprises 15 residues. J was trimmed by 0 bases and V by 4 bases; bases with no gene match: 0. Germline CDR1 reads KGHPV; CDR2 reads FQNQEV (reference sequence).

To note about this clone: Gene and germline names: mouse. Read coverage stops 1 residue before the CDR3 terminus; the germline J gene supplies the remainder. The rearrangement uses TRBV26 and TRBJ1-4, with TRBD1 as a possible D gene (6 bases). The V end was cut by 4 bases, the J end by 5 bases, with 14 bases between. The CDR3 consists of 15 residues. Germline V lookup: CDR1 KGHPV, CDR2 FQNQEV (reference sequence). The CDR3 sequence is CASSPPGGRNERLFF. CDR3 bases read: TGTGCCAGCAGTCCCCCGGGGGGCAGGAACGAAAGATTATTT.

As for this clone: The gene symbols are mouse symbols. The CDR3 end is not reached by the read, which stops 1 residue before it; the germline J gene fills it in. The rearrangement uses TRBV15 and TRBJ1-1; no reliable D call. Germline V gene sequence: CDR1 SGHND, CDR2 FRSKSL. This CDR3 has 13 amino acids. With 0 bases removed from V and 1 base from J, the gap between germline ends came to 3 bases. CDR3 in amino acids: CASSLALNTEVFF. The CDR3 DNA, read in part, is TGTGCCAGCAGTTTAGCGCTAAACACAGAAGTCTTC.

On this clone itself: The gene names here belong to mouse. The sequence runs out 1 residue before the end of the CDR3; the remainder is reconstructed from the germline J gene. V is TRBV26 and J is TRBJ1-1; 8 nucleotides line up with TRBD1. The V and J ends lost 4 bases and 0 bases, in that order; junction bases with no gene match: 1. The CDR3 has 14 amino acids. Germline V lookup: CDR1 KGHPV, CDR2 FQNQEV (reference sequence). CDR3 bases read: TGTGCCAGCAGTCCGGGACAGGCAAACACAGAAGTCTTC. Residues: CASSPGQANTEVF. From start to end, the CDR3 is CASSPGQANTEVFF.

By sample fraction, this clone is medium-sized. Gene names are mouse gene names. The CDR3 is cut off 1 residue early in the read; its end comes from the germline J gene. The chain couples TRBV26 to TRBJ2-3, with a weak D call TRBD1 (6 bases). Trimming took off 2 bases at V and 0 bases at J, with 9 bases between the two ends. Germline CDR1 and CDR2: KGHPV and FQNQEV (reference sequence). The CDR3 consists of 15 residues. The CDR3 bases that were read are TGTGCCAGCAGTCTGCCGGGACATAGTGCAGAAACGCTGTAT. As protein: CASSLPGHSAETLY. The full CDR3 is CASSLPGHSAETLYF.

Comment on this clone: Gene names refer to mouse genes. Read coverage stops 1 residue before the CDR3 terminus; the germline J gene supplies the remainder. This chain uses TRBV5 with TRBJ2-1, with 8 bases that match TRBD2. Germline V gene lookup returns CDR1 LGHNA and CDR2 YNLKQL (reference sequence). The CDR3 runs to 14 residues. The V segment lost 4 bases and the J segment 5 bases; nucleotides outside the gene matches: 4. Partial CDR3 DNA: TGTGCCAGCAGCCCCTGGGGGGCCGATGCTGAGCAGTTC. Protein product: CASSPWGADAEQF. The complete CDR3 reads CASSPWGADAEQFF.

Relative to its sample, this clone is medium-sized. Mouse germline and gene names are used. With the read ending 1 residue before the CDR3 end, the germline J gene is used to fill in that end. V gene TRBV26 combines with J gene TRBJ2-3; D might be TRBD1 or TRBD2, each matching 5 bases. V was pared by 0 bases and J by 0 bases, with 10 bases between. The CDR3 sequence is 16 residues long. Per the germline V gene, CDR1 is KGHPV and CDR2 is FQNQEV (reference sequence). CDR3 DNA (partial): TGTGCCAGCAGTCTGTCTAGGGGCGCGAGTGCAGAAACGCTGTAT. Amino acid sequence: CASSLSRGASAETLY. The whole CDR3 protein is CASSLSRGASAETLYF.

With respect to this clone: Germline and genes: mouse. Read coverage stops 1 residue before the CDR3 terminus; the germline J gene supplies the remainder. The chain couples TRBV13-3 to TRBJ2-2; the D gene is possibly TRBD1 (6 bases). There are 15 residues in the CDR3. Germline V CDR1 and CDR2: NNHDY, SYVADS. The V gene lost 2 bases and the J gene lost 1 base, with 9 bases spanning the gap. CDR3 residues: CASSEGGLNTGQLYF. CDR3 DNA (partial): TGTGCCAGCAGTGAAGGGGGTCTAAACACCGGGCAGCTCTAC.

There are a few counts of this clone. Gene names are the mouse ones. The read ends 1 residue before the CDR3 terminus; that terminus is restored from the germline J gene. The chain links TRBV1 to TRBJ1-1; no clear D. This CDR3 contains 14 residues. Trimming removed 3 bases at V and 0 bases at J, with 8 bases between. The germline V gene has CDR1 NSQYPW and CDR2 LRSPGD (reference sequence). CDR3 sequence reads: CTCSARQTNTEVFF. The sequenced CDR3 bases are TGCACCTGCAGTGCGAGGCAGACAAACACAGAAGTCTTC.

Sample share makes this clone medium-sized (0.01 to 0.1%). Any gene name here is a mouse gene name. Sequencing ends 1 residue short of the CDR3 end; the germline J gene provides the rest. This chain connects TRBV23 to TRBJ2-5; the table's TRBD2 call for D was not verified on the DNA. The CDR3 covers 13 residues. Germline V gives CDR1 KGHTA, CDR2 FQNQQP. The CDR3 loop reads CSSPLGGPDTQYF. Incomplete CDR3 DNA: TGCTCCAGCCCACTGGGGGGGCCAGACACCCAGTAC.

This clone has just a few counts. These gene names are mouse names. CDR3 region: CASSQERDTEVFF. The CDR3 DNA, read in part, is TGTGCCAGCAGCCAAGAGAGGGACACAGAAGTCTTC. This rearrangement joins TRBV5 to TRBJ1-1; no clear D. Sequencing ends 1 residue short of the CDR3 end; the germline J gene provides the rest. There are 13 residues in the CDR3. V was cut by 0 bases and J by 3 bases, with 5 bases left in between. Germline loops: CDR1 LGHNA, CDR2 YNLKQL (reference sequence).

This clone is labeled as medium-sized. Any gene name here is a mouse gene name. The observed sequence ends 1 residue before the CDR3 terminus, with the missing tail filled in from the germline J gene. This sequence joins TRBV26 and TRBJ2-7, with 8 nucleotides matching TRBD2. Germline trimming cut 2 bases from V and 1 base from J; bases unmatched to any gene: 4. In germline, CDR1 is KGHPV, CDR2 FQNQEV (reference sequence). The CDR3 length is 15 residues. The CDR3 here is CASSLLGGRSYEQYF. Partial CDR3 DNA: TGTGCCAGCAGTCTGCTGGGGGGAAGGTCCTATGAACAGTAC.

As concerns this clone: Gene names are mouse gene names. The missing CDR3 end, 1 residue past where the read stops, is filled in from the germline J gene. The chain employs TRBV1 and TRBJ2-4, with D perhaps matching TRBD1 or TRBD2 (7 bases each). The CDR3 is 15 amino acids. CDR1 NSQYPW and CDR2 LRSPGD come from the germline V gene (reference sequence). V dropped 2 bases and J dropped 2 bases, with 11 bases sitting between them. CDR3 loop: CTCSAQGGNQNTLYF. The CDR3 bases that were read are TGCACCTGCAGTGCACAGGGGGGGAATCAAAACACCTTGTAC.

This clone was observed a few times. Germline and genes: mouse. The CDR3 extends 1 residue past the end of the read, so its final part is completed from the germline J gene. The chain is built from TRBV12-2 and TRBJ2-7; D might be TRBD1 or TRBD2, each matching 5 bases. Trimming removed 0 bases at V and 6 bases at J, with 11 bases between. CDR1 is SGHLS and CDR2 is HYDKME in the germline V gene. The CDR3 runs to 13 residues. CDR3: CASSLEGAREQYF. CDR3 bases read: TGTGCCAGCTCTCTCGAAGGGGCGCGTGAACAGTAC.

In regard to this clone: The germline and genes are mouse ones. Read data end 1 residue before the CDR3 end; the end is taken from the germline J gene. This chain connects TRBV26 to TRBJ2-4; possibly TRBD1 or TRBD2 for D (7 bases each). The CDR3 contains 16 residues. The V end lost 2 bases, the J end lost 1 base, and 13 bases lay between the germline ends. CDR1 is KGHPV, CDR2 FQNQEV, per germline (reference sequence). CDR3 residues: CASSLVPGGGQNTLYF. The part of the CDR3 DNA that was read is TGTGCCAGCAGTCTGGTCCCAGGGGGGGGTCAAAACACCTTGTAC.

A remark on this clone: The gene names here belong to mouse. The sequence runs out 1 residue before the end of the CDR3; the remainder is reconstructed from the germline J gene. The J gene is TRBJ1-3, the V gene TRBV26; 7 bases agree with TRBD1. The CDR3 runs to 15 residues. CDR1 KGHPV and CDR2 FQNQEV come from the germline V gene (reference sequence). J was trimmed by 4 bases and V by 0 bases; bases with no gene match: 3. CDR3 sequence reads: CASSLSQGRGNTLYF. CDR3 DNA, as far as it was read: TGTGCCAGCAGTCTGTCACAGGGGAGAGGAAATACGCTCTAT.

Turning to this clone: Mouse germline and gene names are used. The read ends 1 residue early relative to the CDR3; the germline J gene fills the gap. The rearrangement links TRBV3 to TRBJ2-3; TRBD2 aligns across 8 bases. This CDR3 comprises 15 residues. Germline V gives CDR1 SNHLY, CDR2 FYNGKV (reference sequence). V lost 1 base to trimming and J lost 3 bases; unmatched junction nucleotides: 3. Partial CDR3 DNA: TGTGCCAGCAGCTTAGGACTGGGGTTCGCAGAAACGCTGTAT. Translated: CASSLGLGFAETLY. The whole CDR3 is CASSLGLGFAETLYF.

A remark on this clone: Gene labels here are mouse ones. The DNA ends 1 residue before the CDR3 does, and the rest of the CDR3 is filled in from the germline J gene. The V call is TRBV26, the J call TRBJ2-7; 9 bases agree with TRBD2. This CDR3 is built from 14 residues. From germline, CDR1 is KGHPV and CDR2 FQNQEV (reference sequence). V lost 2 bases, J lost 4 bases, and 3 bases stayed unmatched. CDR3 loop: CASSLAGGVYEQYF. The CDR3 bases that were read are TGTGCCAGCAGTCTGGCTGGGGGGGTGTATGAACAGTAC.

As for this clone: Any gene name here is a mouse gene name. The read ends 1 residue shy of where the CDR3 ends; the end is completed using the germline J gene. The chain has TRBV2 and TRBJ2-4; D gene unclear. Germline CDR1 reads LGHNA; CDR2 reads YSYQKL. CDR3 length: 15 residues. Trimming removed 0 bases from V and 1 base from J, with 8 bases in between. The CDR3 DNA, read in part, is TGTGCCAGCAGCCAAGAGGCGGGCGGTCAAAACACCTTGTAC. Translated: CASSQEAGGQNTLY. The entire CDR3 reads CASSQEAGGQNTLYF.

On this clone: Gene names are mouse gene names. The read comes to an end 1 residue before the CDR3 does, leaving the germline J gene to fill in the end. The chain recombines TRBV5 with TRBJ1-6; 7 nucleotides line up with TRBD1. TRBJ1-6 is known as an ORF, though its function is uncertain. Trimming cost V 0 bases and J 5 bases; bases outside gene matches: 4. This CDR3 comprises 16 residues. Germline assignment: CDR1 LGHNA and CDR2 YNLKQL (reference sequence). The CDR3 bases that were read are TGTGCCAGCAGCCAAGAGGAGGGGGCCAATAATTCGCCCCTCTAC. Its protein product is CASSQEEGANNSPLY. The CDR3 reads in full as CASSQEEGANNSPLYF.

This clone was seen a handful of times. All gene names here are mouse names. The read gets to within 1 residue of the CDR3 end, and the germline J gene fills in the rest. The rearrangement joins TRBV26 to TRBJ1-2, with unresolved D. Trimming removed 4 bases from V and 0 bases from J, with 9 bases in between. The CDR3 is made up of 14 amino acids. The germline CDR1 and CDR2 sequences are KGHPV and FQNQEV (reference sequence). CDR3 DNA, as far as it was read: TGTGCCAGCAGTCAACACTTTGCAAACTCCGACTACACC. Its translation is CASSQHFANSDYT. The complete CDR3 protein is CASSQHFANSDYTF.

By frequency in the sample, this clone is medium-sized (0.01 to 0.1%). The gene names given are mouse names. The read ends 1 residue shy of where the CDR3 ends; the end is completed using the germline J gene. The chain recombines TRBV26 with TRBJ2-7; D possibly corresponds to TRBD1 (5 bases). The CDR3 length is 14 residues. Between the trimmed V and J ends, which lost 2 bases and 3 bases, there was a span of 11 bases. CDR1 and CDR2 from the germline V gene are KGHPV and FQNQEV (reference sequence). The CDR3 spells CASSLAGPIYEQYF. CDR3 bases read: TGTGCCAGCAGTCTGGCAGGGCCCATCTATGAACAGTAC.

Concerning this clone itself: Gene names refer to mouse genes. The read ends 1 residue before the CDR3 terminus; that terminus is restored from the germline J gene. The rearrangement uses TRBV26 and TRBJ2-3; D unclear. The germline V and J ends were trimmed by 6 bases and 0 bases, with 7 bases remaining between them. CDR1 and CDR2 from the germline V gene are KGHPV and FQNQEV (reference sequence). The CDR3 has 13 residues. The sequenced CDR3 bases are TGTGCCAGCAGGGGTCCTAGTGCAGAAACGCTGTAT. Protein product: CASRGPSAETLY. The complete CDR3 protein is CASRGPSAETLYF.

This clone was observed a few times. Genes here carry mouse names. The read ends 1 residue shy of where the CDR3 ends; the end is completed using the germline J gene. V and J are TRBV3 and TRBJ2-4; a weak D match, TRBD1 (6 bases). V was cut by 5 bases and J by 1 base, with 10 bases left in between. Germline CDR1 and CDR2: SNHLY and FYNGKV (reference sequence). The CDR3 extends over 14 amino acids. CDR3 bases read: TGTGCCAGCAGCCCTCGACAGGGTCAAAACACCTTGTAC. Encoded protein: CASSPRQGQNTLY. The whole CDR3 is CASSPRQGQNTLYF.